This is a list of T cell receptor beta chains from one sample in a study of T cell responses to AZD1222 COVID-19 vaccine. The repertoire was sequenced with immunoSEQ multiplex PCR; TCRdb's copy has only in-frame clones and lacks some. The sample lists around 83,000 clones, approximately 91% occurring once. Sequences were derived from peripheral blood, sampled on day 0 of AZD1222 vaccination. The receptors were gathered from an adult in good health. CDR3s include the opening cysteine and the closing phenylalanine or tryptophan. D genes are given only for firm matches. The size of a clone is reported for some rows only, either as once, few or many, or as a class for expanded clones.

>17|TRBV19|few|TRBJ2-1|TRBD2
TGTGCCAGTAGTATACGTCTAGCGGGGGCCCCCTACAATGAGCAGTTCTTC
CASSIRLAGAPYNEQFF
>13|TRBV12-3/TRBV12-4|.|TRBJ1-2|.
TGTGCCAGCAGTTTACGATCTAACTATGGCTACACCTTC
CASSLRSNYGYTF
>16|TRBV7-9|.|TRBJ1-6|.
TGTGCCAGCACCCCCGCGGAGTACGCGGGGAACTCACCCCTCCACTTT
CASTPAEYAGNSPLHF
>13|TRBV6-5|.|TRBJ1-2|.
TGTGCCAGCACACTGAGGGGGGGCTATGGCTACACCTTC
CASTLRGGYGYTF
>14|TRBV4-3|.|TRBJ2-1|.
TGCGCCAGCAGCCAAGAGTCGGCGCGGGGTGAGCAGTTCTTC
CASSQESARGEQFF
>15|TRBV5-1|once|TRBJ2-3|TRBD2
TGCGCCAGCAGCTTTAGCGGGCCTAGCACAGATACGCAGTATTTT
CASSFSGPSTDTQYF
>11|TRBV20-1|.|TRBJ1-5|.
TGCAGTGATCCAGACCATCAGCCCCAGCATTTT
CSDPDHQPQHF
>15|TRBV6-1|.|TRBJ1-2|.
TGTGCCAGCAGTGAGAAAAGAAATGGGGTCTATGGCTACACCTTC
CASSEKRNGVYGYTF
>12|TRBV7-9|.|TRBJ1-1|.
TGTGCCAGCAGCTTAGCGCCTCAGGGGGCTTTCTTT
CASSLAPQGAFF
>13|TRBV19|.|TRBJ2-7|TRBD1
TGTGCCAGTGGAACGACAGGGTCCTACGAGCAGTACTTC
CASGTTGSYEQYF
>14|TRBV6-2/TRBV6-3|.|TRBJ1-6|.
TGTGCCAGCAGTGTCGCCCCAGGGGTTTCACCCCTCCACTTT
CASSVAPGVSPLHF
>15|TRBV18|.|TRBJ1-1|.
TGTGCCAGCTCACCACGAGGGAGGTGGATCGCTGAAGCTTTCTTT
CASSPRGRWIAEAFF
>13|TRBV5-4|.|TRBJ1-4|.
TGTGCCAGCAGCTGGGACGGAAGTGAAAAACTGTTTTTT
CASSWDGSEKLFF
>13|TRBV27|once|TRBJ2-3|.
TGTGCCAGCAGTCCTGACCCGACAGATACGCAGTATTTT
CASSPDPTDTQYF
>15|TRBV5-1|.|TRBJ2-7|.
TGCGCCAGCAGCGCCCTCGAAAGACCCCTGAGGGAGCAGTACTTC
CASSALERPLREQYF
>13|TRBV12-3/TRBV12-4|medium-sized|TRBJ1-2|.
TGTGCCAGCAGCCGGGGCGTCTCTTATGGCTACACCTTC
CASSRGVSYGYTF
>15|TRBV5-1|few|TRBJ1-4|TRBD1
TGCGCCAGCAGCGAGGGACAGGGGTCTAATGAAAAACTGTTTTTT
CASSEGQGSNEKLFF
>15|TRBV4-3|.|TRBJ2-7|.
TGCGCCAGCAGCCAAGATGGGGCGGATTCCTACGAGCAGTACTTC
CASSQDGADSYEQYF
>16|TRBV7-9|.|TRBJ1-2|.
TGTGCCAGCAGCTCAAACCGGGACACCTATAACTATGGCTACACCTTC
CASSSNRDTYNYGYTF
>16|TRBV4-3|.|TRBJ2-7|.
TGCGCCAGCAGCCAAAGGGGAACGGCCGCATCCTACGAGCAGTACTTC
CASSQRGTAASYEQYF
>15|TRBV7-3|.|TRBJ1-5|TRBD1
TGTGCCAGCAGCCCGACAGGGTTTGATAGTCAGCCCCAGCATTTT
CASSPTGFDSQPQHF
>12|TRBV19|once|TRBJ1-1|.
TGTGCCAGTAGTTTTGGGGACACTGAAGCTTTCTTT
CASSFGDTEAFF
>16|TRBV28|.|TRBJ1-1|.
TGTGCCAGCAGTCAACGATTCGGGGTTTGGAACACTGAAGCTTTCTTT
CASSQRFGVWNTEAFF
>13|TRBV18|.|TRBJ1-4|.
TGTGCCAGCAGCCCGGGGGATAATGAAAAACTGTTTTTT
CASSPGDNEKLFF
>16|TRBV29-1|.|TRBJ2-3|TRBD2
TGCAGCGCCCGAGAAAAAGCGGGAGCCATAGGGGATACGCAGTATTTT
CSAREKAGAIGDTQYF
>16|TRBV7-3|.|TRBJ2-2|TRBD1
TGTGCCAGCAGCTCCCAAGGGACAGCGAACACCGGGGAGCTGTTTTTT
CASSSQGTANTGELFF
>15|TRBV6-5|.|TRBJ1-4|.
TGTGCCAGCAGTTACCTAGCAGTGGGTCCTGAAAAACTGTTTTTT
CASSYLAVGPEKLFF
>13|TRBV4-3|.|TRBJ2-2|.
TGCGCCAGCAGCCCACTAAACACCGGGGAGCTGTTTTTT
CASSPLNTGELFF
>12|TRBV7-9|.|TRBJ2-7|.
TGTGCCAGCGCGGGACAGTCCTCCGAGCAGTACTTC
CASAGQSSEQYF
>16|TRBV4-1|few|TRBJ1-3|.
TGCGCCAGCAGTCGTAACGGACGTTTCTCTGGAAACACCATATATTTT
CASSRNGRFSGNTIYF
>16|TRBV27|.|TRBJ2-3|.
TGTGCCAGCAGTCCTCAGGGAAGGGGCTCCACAGATACGCAGTATTTT
CASSPQGRGSTDTQYF
>17|TRBV7-2|.|TRBJ2-5|TRBD2
TGTGCCAGCAGCTTAAACTCGCTAGCGGGGGCTCAAGAGACCCAGTACTTC
CASSLNSLAGAQETQYF
>12|TRBV12-3/TRBV12-4|few|TRBJ2-1|TRBD2
TGTGCCAGCAGTTTGAGACGGGAGGGCCAGTTCTTC
CASSLRREGQFF
>15|TRBV2|few|TRBJ2-1|TRBD2
TGTGCCAGCAATCCTTCGGTAGCGGGAGGGGGATGGCAGTTCTTC
CASNPSVAGGGWQFF
>16|TRBV9|once|TRBJ2-1|TRBD2
TGTGCCAGCAGCGTAGGTCCGGGAGGAACCTACAATGAGCAGTTCTTC
CASSVGPGGTYNEQFF
>14|TRBV7-9|.|TRBJ1-1|TRBD1
TGTGCCAGCAGCCCACGACAGGGGGACACTGAAGCTTTCTTT
CASSPRQGDTEAFF
>12|TRBV6-5|.|TRBJ1-2|.
TGTGCCATCAATGGGGGGGCGCCGGGCTACACCTTC
CAINGGAPGYTF
>12|TRBV29-1|.|TRBJ1-1|.
TGCAGCGTTGAAGGGGGGCGAGGTGCAGCTTTCTTT
CSVEGGRGAAFF
>15|TRBV7-9|.|TRBJ2-7|TRBD1
TGTGCCAGCAGCCCTCGGACAGGCAGGACCTACGAGCAGTACTTC
CASSPRTGRTYEQYF
>14|TRBV5-1|few|TRBJ2-7|.
TGCGCCAGCAGCCCCTGGGGGACCTCCTACGAGCAGTACTTC
CASSPWGTSYEQYF
>12|TRBV7-9|.|TRBJ1-5|.
TGTGCCAGCAGCTTAGTCAATCAGCCCCAGCATTTT
CASSLVNQPQHF
>15|TRBV7-9|.|TRBJ2-3|TRBD2
TGTGCCAGCAGCTGGGAGGGACCTAGCACAGATACGCAGTATTTT
CASSWEGPSTDTQYF
>14|TRBV9|.|TRBJ1-2|.
TGTGCCAGCAGCGTAGCAGGATGGGGCTATGGCTACACCTTC
CASSVAGWGYGYTF
>13|TRBV2|.|TRBJ1-5|.
TGTGCCAGCCTCTCGGAGGCGGGGCAGCCCCAGCATTTT
CASLSEAGQPQHF
>14|TRBV7-9|.|TRBJ2-1|TRBD1
TGTGCCAGCAGCTCCGGGCAGGGGGCTGATGAGCAGTTCTTC
CASSSGQGADEQFF
>12|TRBV7-9|once|TRBJ2-7|.
TGTGCCAGCAGCTCAGTGACCTACGAGCAGTACTTC
CASSSVTYEQYF
>14|TRBV2|.|TRBJ1-4|.
TGTGCCAGCAGTACACCTAGACAGGTCTGGGGGCTGTTTTTT
CASSTPRQVWGLFF
>13|TRBV6-5|few|TRBJ1-4|TRBD1
TGTGCCAGCAGTTACTCGACAGGGGGGAAACTGTTTTTT
CASSYSTGGKLFF
>11|TRBV7-9|.|TRBJ2-3|.
TGTGCCAGCACCCCGAGGCACCTGTTGTATTTT
CASTPRHLLYF
>13|TRBV18|.|TRBJ2-5|.
TGTGCCAGCTCACCGGGGGTAGCGGAGACCCAGTACTTC
CASSPGVAETQYF
>14|TRBV19|once|TRBJ1-5|TRBD1
TGTGCCAGTAGGCAGGGGGCAGGCAATCAGCCCCAGCATTTT
CASRQGAGNQPQHF
>15|TRBV5-4|.|TRBJ1-4|.
TGTGCCAGCAGCTTGGACGGAGGGTTGGATGGAAAACTGTTTTTT
CASSLDGGLDGKLFF
>15|TRBV7-2|few|TRBJ2-7|.
TGTGCCAGCAGCCCTCAGGGGGGTAGCACCTACGAGCAGTACTTC
CASSPQGGSTYEQYF
>15|TRBV28|.|TRBJ1-5|TRBD1
TGTGCCAGCAGGGATTACAGGGGAAATTTAACGCCCCAGCATTTT
CASRDYRGNLTPQHF